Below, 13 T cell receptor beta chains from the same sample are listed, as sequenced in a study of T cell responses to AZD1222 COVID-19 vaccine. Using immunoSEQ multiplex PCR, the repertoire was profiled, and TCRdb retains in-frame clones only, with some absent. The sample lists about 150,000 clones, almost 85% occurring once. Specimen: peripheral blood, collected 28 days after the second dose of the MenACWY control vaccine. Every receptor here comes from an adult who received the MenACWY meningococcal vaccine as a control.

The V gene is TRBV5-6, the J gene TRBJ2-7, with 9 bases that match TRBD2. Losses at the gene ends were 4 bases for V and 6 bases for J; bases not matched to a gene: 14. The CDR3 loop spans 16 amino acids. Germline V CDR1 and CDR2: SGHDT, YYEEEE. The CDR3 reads CASSLYYSGGAREQYV. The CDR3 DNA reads TGTGCCAGCAGCCTGTATTATAGCGGGGGTGCGCGCGAGCAGTACGTC.

In nucleotides, the CDR3 is TGTGCCACCAGTGATTTGCCAGCCGGGGAGCTGTTTTTT. Translating it yields CATSDLPAGELFF. The chain employs TRBV24-1 and TRBJ2-2; D not certain. Trimming removed 0 bases at V and 6 bases at J, with 4 bases between. Germline CDR1 and CDR2: KGHDR and SFDVKD. This CDR3 spans 13 amino acids.

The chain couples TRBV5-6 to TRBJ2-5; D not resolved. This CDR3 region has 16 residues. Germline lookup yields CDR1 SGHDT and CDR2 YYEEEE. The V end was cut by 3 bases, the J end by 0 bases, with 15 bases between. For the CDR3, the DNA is TGTGCCAGCAGCTCCTTCCCCCGGGCCCACCAAGAGACCCAGTACTTC. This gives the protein CASSSFPRAHQETQYF.

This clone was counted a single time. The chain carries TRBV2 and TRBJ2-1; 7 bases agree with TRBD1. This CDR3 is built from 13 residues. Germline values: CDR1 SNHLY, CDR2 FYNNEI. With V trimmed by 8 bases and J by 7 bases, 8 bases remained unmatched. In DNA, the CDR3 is TGTGCCAGCGGGGCAGGGGGACGGAATGAGCAGTTCTTC. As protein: CASGAGGRNEQFF.

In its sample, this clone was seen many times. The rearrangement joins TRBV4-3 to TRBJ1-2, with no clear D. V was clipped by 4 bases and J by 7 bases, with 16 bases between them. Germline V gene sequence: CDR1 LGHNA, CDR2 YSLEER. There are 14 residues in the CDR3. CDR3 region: CASSPGRRDLGYTF. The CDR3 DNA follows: TGCGCCAGCAGCCCTGGAAGGAGGGATCTTGGCTACACCTTC.

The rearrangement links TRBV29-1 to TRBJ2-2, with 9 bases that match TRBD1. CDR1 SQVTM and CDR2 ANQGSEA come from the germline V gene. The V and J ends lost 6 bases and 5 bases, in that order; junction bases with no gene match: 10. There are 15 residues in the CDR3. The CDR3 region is CSVPSPGTGTGELFF. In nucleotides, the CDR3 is TGCAGCGTCCCTAGTCCCGGGACAGGGACCGGGGAGCTGTTTTTT.

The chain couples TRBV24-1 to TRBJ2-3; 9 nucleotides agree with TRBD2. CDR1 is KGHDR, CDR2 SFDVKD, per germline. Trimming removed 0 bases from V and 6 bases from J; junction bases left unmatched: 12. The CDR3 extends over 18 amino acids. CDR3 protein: CATSDLHGSGSGLDTQYF. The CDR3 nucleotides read TGTGCCACCAGTGATTTGCATGGTAGCGGGAGTGGGTTGGATACGCAGTATTTT.

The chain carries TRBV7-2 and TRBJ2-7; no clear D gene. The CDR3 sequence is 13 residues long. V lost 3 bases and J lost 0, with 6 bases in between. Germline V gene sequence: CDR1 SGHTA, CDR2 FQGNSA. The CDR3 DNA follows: TGTGCCAGCAGCTTCCAGGACTCCTACGAGCAGTACTTC. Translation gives CASSFQDSYEQYF.

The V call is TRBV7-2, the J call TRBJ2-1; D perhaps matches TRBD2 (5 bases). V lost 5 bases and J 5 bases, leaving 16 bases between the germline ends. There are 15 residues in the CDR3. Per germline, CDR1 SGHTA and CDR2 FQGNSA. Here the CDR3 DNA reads TGTGCCAGCAGCACCCAGGTAGCGTCGGACAATGAGCAGTTCTTC. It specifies CASSTQVASDNEQFF.

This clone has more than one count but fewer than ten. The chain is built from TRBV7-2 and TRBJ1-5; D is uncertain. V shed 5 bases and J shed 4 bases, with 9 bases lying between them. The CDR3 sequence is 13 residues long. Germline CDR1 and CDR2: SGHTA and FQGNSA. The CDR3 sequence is CASSLSGNQPQHF. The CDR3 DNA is TGTGCCAGCAGCCTTTCGGGGAATCAGCCCCAGCATTTT.

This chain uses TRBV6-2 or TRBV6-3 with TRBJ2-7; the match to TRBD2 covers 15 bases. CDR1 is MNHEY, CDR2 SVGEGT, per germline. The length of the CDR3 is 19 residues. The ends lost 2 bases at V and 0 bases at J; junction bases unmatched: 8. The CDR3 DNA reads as TGTGCCAGCAGTTACCACGGGACTAGCGGGAGGAGGAGCTCCTACGAGCAGTACTTC. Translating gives CASSYHGTSGRRSSYEQYF.

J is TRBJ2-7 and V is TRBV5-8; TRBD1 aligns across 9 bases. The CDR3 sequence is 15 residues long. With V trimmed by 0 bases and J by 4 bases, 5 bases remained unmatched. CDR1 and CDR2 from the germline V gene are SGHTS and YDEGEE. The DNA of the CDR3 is TGTGCCAGCAGCTTGGCAGGACAGGGGTCTTACGAGCAGTACTTC. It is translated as CASSLAGQGSYEQYF.

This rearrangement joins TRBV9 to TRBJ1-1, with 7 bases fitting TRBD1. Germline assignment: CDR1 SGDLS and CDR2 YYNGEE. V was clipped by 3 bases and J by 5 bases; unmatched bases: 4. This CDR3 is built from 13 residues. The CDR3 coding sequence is TGTGCCAGCAGCGGCTTCAGGGGGACTGAAGCTTTCTTT. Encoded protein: CASSGFRGTEAFF.